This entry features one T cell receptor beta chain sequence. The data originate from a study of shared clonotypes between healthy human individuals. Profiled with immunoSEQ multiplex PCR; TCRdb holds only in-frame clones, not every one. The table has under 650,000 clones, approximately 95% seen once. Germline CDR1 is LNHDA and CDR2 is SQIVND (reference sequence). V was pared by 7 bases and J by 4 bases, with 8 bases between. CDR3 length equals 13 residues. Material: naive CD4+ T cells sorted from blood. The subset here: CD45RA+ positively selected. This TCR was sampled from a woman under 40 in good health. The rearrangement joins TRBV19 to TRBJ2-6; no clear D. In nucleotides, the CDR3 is TGTGCCAGTATGACTGGCGGGGCCAACGTCCTGACTTTC. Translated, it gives CASMTGGANVLTF.